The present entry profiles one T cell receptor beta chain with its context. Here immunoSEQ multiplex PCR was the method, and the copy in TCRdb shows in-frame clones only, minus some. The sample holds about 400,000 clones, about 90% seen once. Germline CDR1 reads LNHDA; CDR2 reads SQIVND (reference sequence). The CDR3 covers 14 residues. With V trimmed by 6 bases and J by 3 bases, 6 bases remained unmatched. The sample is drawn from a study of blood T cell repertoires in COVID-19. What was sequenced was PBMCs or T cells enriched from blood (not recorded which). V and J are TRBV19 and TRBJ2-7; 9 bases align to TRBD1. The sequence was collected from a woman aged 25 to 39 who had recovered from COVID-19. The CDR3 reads CASSAGTGHYEQYF. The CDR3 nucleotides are TGTGCCAGTAGCGCCGGGACAGGGCACTACGAGCAGTACTTC. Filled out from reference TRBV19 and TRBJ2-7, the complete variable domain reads DGGITQSPKYLFRKEGQNVTLSCEQNLNHDAMYWYRQDPGQGLRLIYYSQIVNDFQKGDIAEGYSVSREKKESFPLTVTSAQKNPTAFYLCASSAGTGHYEQYFGPGTRLTVT.